This T cell receptor (beta chain) was sequenced during a study of T cell clonality in common variable immunodeficiency. Findings and limits, study-wide: CVID subjects showed higher TCRbeta clonality than healthy controls.

V was clipped by 0 bases and J by 8 bases; unmatched bases: 7. The CDR3 sequence is 16 residues long. Germline V gene lookup returns CDR1 LGHNA and CDR2 YNFKEQ. Repertoires were generated with immunoSEQ multiplex PCR, while TCRdb's copy carries only in-frame clones and drops some. This sample has over 40,000 clones, each found more than once. This clone was counted many times. The target antigen is unknown. The read comes to an end 3 residues before the CDR3 does, leaving the germline J gene to fill in the end. Both groups were predominantly of Caucasian heritage. Each donor provided about 5 to 9 ml of heparinized whole blood.

This chain joins TRBV4-2 and TRBJ1-4; 9 nucleotides align to TRBD1. The clonotype comes from a person aged 18 to 69 in good health. The specimen was peripheral blood mononuclear cells. CDR3 DNA (partial): TGTGCCAGCAGCCAAGATAGGGGACAGGGACAAGAAAAA. This gives the protein CASSQDRGQGQEK. The complete CDR3 sequence is CASSQDRGQGQEKLFF.